This TCR beta chain was observed in a study of PD-L1 blockade in urothelial cancer. Study details: The number of prior chemotherapy regimens per patient was 0 to 3. Blood analyses occurred 3 weeks (second dose) and 6 weeks post treatment start.

The time point: pretreatment peripheral blood. CDR3 length: 15 residues. Trimming removed 6 bases from V and 2 bases from J, with 15 bases in between. The germline V gene encodes CDR1 SNHLY and CDR2 FYNNEI. Sequenced by immunoSEQ multiplex PCR; TCRdb stores in-frame clones only, minus some. The sample records fewer than 65,000 clones, roughly 89% being singletons. V gene TRBV2 combines with J gene TRBJ2-3; the D gene is possibly TRBD1 (6 bases). The sequencing here drew on PBMCs, taken around atezolizumab (anti-PD-L1) treatment. This receptor was identified in a woman aged 55 to 70 with urothelial cancer. CDR3 amino acids: CASSDDGGFTDTQYF. In nucleotides, the CDR3 is TGTGCCAGCAGCGACGATGGGGGCTTCACAGATACGCAGTATTTT.